A single sample is the source of the 30 T cell receptor beta chains below, sequenced in a study of long-term antiretroviral therapy in people with HIV. Investigators performed immunoSEQ version v3.0 at survey level. TCRdb's copy holds only in-frame clones and misses some; the assay was immunoSEQ multiplex PCR. The sample contains approximately 35,000 clones, around 80% of which appear only once. The sample consisted of unsorted PBMCs, taken 3.1 years after starting antiretroviral therapy. These receptors were taken from a woman between 45 and 65 years old with HIV.

The rearrangement joins TRBV10-1 to TRBJ2-1, with D possibly being TRBD1 (6 bases). The germline CDR1 and CDR2 sequences are WNHNN and SYGVQD (reference sequence). The CDR3 spans 14 residues. V was trimmed by 5 bases and J by 3 bases, leaving 11 bases between them. The CDR3 DNA is TGCGCCAGCAGTAACAGGGCCGACTACAATGAGCAGTTCTTC. Encoded protein: CASSNRADYNEQFF.

The chain is built from TRBV19 and TRBJ2-7, with D maybe TRBD1 (6 bases). V shed 9 bases and J shed 2 bases, with 14 bases lying between them. Germline-derived CDR1 and CDR2 are LNHDA and SQIVND (reference sequence). CDR3 length: 13 amino acids. The DNA of the CDR3 is TGTGCCAGCGGGATGGGGGCGACCTACGAGCAGTACTTC. Translation gives CASGMGATYEQYF.

The J gene is TRBJ2-1, the V gene TRBV19; no clear D gene. This CDR3 region has 12 residues. V was cut by 6 bases and J by 7 bases, with 10 bases left in between. From germline, CDR1 is LNHDA and CDR2 SQIVND (reference sequence). Here the CDR3 DNA reads TGTGCCAGTAGCACCCGGCCGAATGAGCAGTTCTTC. Amino acids: CASSTRPNEQFF.

This chain joins TRBV19 and TRBJ1-5; D gene uncertain. The V gene's germline CDR1 is LNHDA and CDR2 SQIVND (reference sequence). This CDR3 contains 16 residues. Trimming cost V 7 bases and J 0 bases, with 16 bases left between them. CDR3 bases: TGTGCCAGTATCAGTATGTCTCGGGGTAGCAATCAGCCCCAGCATTTT. The encoded protein is CASISMSRGSNQPQHF.

V usage is TRBV4-1 and J usage is TRBJ2-1; 12 bases are shared with TRBD2. Trimming removed 5 bases from V and 4 bases from J; junction bases left unmatched: 6. The CDR3 is made up of 16 amino acids. Germline CDR1 MGHRA, CDR2 YSYEKL. CDR3 in amino acids: CASSFRLAGEYNEQFF. CDR3 DNA: TGCGCCAGCAGCTTCCGACTAGCGGGGGAATACAATGAGCAGTTCTTC.

This clone was counted a few times. The V gene is TRBV5-1, the J gene TRBJ1-6; D is perhaps TRBD1 (5 bases). CDR1 and CDR2 (germline): SGHRS, YFSETQ. Trimming cost V 0 bases and J 0 bases, with 10 bases left between them. The CDR3 has 17 residues. CDR3 protein: CASSLDAGSSYNSPLHF. In nucleotides, the CDR3 is TGCGCCAGCAGCTTGGACGCAGGGAGCTCCTATAATTCACCCCTCCACTTT.

V is TRBV10-3 and J is TRBJ2-7, with 7 bases lining up with TRBD2. This CDR3 comprises 12 residues. Germline V gives CDR1 ENHRY, CDR2 SYGVKD. Trimming at V came to 11 bases and at J to 2 bases, leaving 6 bases not matched to a gene. This CDR3 is CAVGGIAYEQYF. CDR3 nucleotides: TGTGCCGTGGGGGGGATTGCCTACGAGCAGTACTTC.

In nucleotides, the CDR3 is TGTGCCAGCAGCCAAGATCCGGGACTAGGAGGGGAAGAGACCCAGTACTTC. Translating it yields CASSQDPGLGGEETQYF. The V call is TRBV14, the J call TRBJ2-5; 8 bases align to TRBD2. Unmatched junction bases numbered 9, after V lost 0 bases and J lost 3 bases. Germline V gene data show CDR1 as SGHDN and CDR2 as FVKESK. The length of the CDR3 is 17 residues.

V is TRBV10-3 and J is TRBJ2-3; TRBD2 matches at 9 bases. The length of the CDR3 is 16 residues. Germline V CDR1 and CDR2: ENHRY, SYGVKD. V was clipped by 6 bases and J by 0 bases; unmatched bases: 7. The CDR3 is CAISKQRGASTDTQYF. CDR3 nucleotide sequence: TGTGCCATCAGCAAACAGCGGGGGGCTAGCACAGATACGCAGTATTTT.

This clone was counted between two and nine times. The rearrangement joins TRBV6-1 to TRBJ1-6; no clear D. The CDR3 has 14 amino acids. Per the germline V gene, CDR1 is MNHNS and CDR2 is SASEGT. V was clipped by 8 bases and J by 0 bases, with 8 bases between them. This CDR3 is CASLPSSYNSPLHF. In DNA, the CDR3 is TGTGCCAGCCTACCCAGCTCCTATAATTCACCCCTCCACTTT.

V gene TRBV28 combines with J gene TRBJ1-2; 7 nucleotides agree with TRBD1. This CDR3 has 15 amino acids. Germline assignment: CDR1 MDHEN and CDR2 SYDVKM. J gave up 3 bases and V 6 bases, and 10 bases lay outside the gene matches. CDR3 bases: TGTGCCAGCAGCCCCCGGGGACAGACTTACTATGGCTACACCTTC. Translation gives CASSPRGQTYYGYTF.

The V call is TRBV5-1, the J call TRBJ1-1, with D perhaps matching TRBD1 (5 bases). CDR3 length: 15 residues. V was pared by 0 bases and J by 1 base, with 10 bases between. Germline V gene sequence: CDR1 SGHRS, CDR2 YFSETQ. CDR3 amino acids: CASSLVRGENTEAFF. DNA of the CDR3: TGCGCCAGCAGCTTGGTAAGGGGAGAGAACACTGAAGCTTTCTTT.

This sequence joins TRBV10-1 and TRBJ2-1, with D perhaps TRBD2 (5 bases). Germline V lookup: CDR1 WNHNN, CDR2 SYGVQD (reference sequence). V was cut by 4 bases and J by 7 bases, with 8 bases left in between. This CDR3 spans 12 amino acids. CDR3: CASSGGQNEQFF. Here the CDR3 DNA reads TGCGCCAGCAGTGGAGGGCAGAATGAGCAGTTCTTC.

The J gene is TRBJ1-4, the V gene TRBV15; D gene ambiguous. The CDR3 contains 15 residues. Trimming took off 2 bases at V and 7 bases at J, with 14 bases between the two ends. Germline CDR1 is LNHNV and CDR2 is YYDKDF (reference sequence). The CDR3 DNA reads as TGTGCCACCAGCAGACAAGTTCCGCAAGGTGAAAAACTGTTTTTT. Translated: CATSRQVPQGEKLFF.

This clone was seen just once. The chain joins TRBV5-5 to TRBJ2-7, with 10 bases matching TRBD2. J lost 0 bases, V lost 1 base, and 1 base had no gene match. This CDR3 comprises 15 residues. Germline V gives CDR1 SGHKS, CDR2 YYEKEE (reference sequence). CDR3 in amino acids: CASSLTSGDSYEQYF. The CDR3 bases are TGTGCCAGCAGCTTGACTAGCGGGGACTCCTACGAGCAGTACTTC.

This chain links TRBV6-5 with TRBJ2-2; no reliable D call. CDR3 length: 16 residues. Trimming pared 4 bases from V and 5 bases from J, leaving 17 bases between. Germline V gene sequence: CDR1 MNHEY, CDR2 SVGAGI. In DNA, the CDR3 is TGTGCCAGCAGTTCAAGGTTTGAAGGAGTTACCGGGGAGCTGTTTTTT. It specifies CASSSRFEGVTGELFF.

CDR3: CASGLPGGTDTQYF. As DNA, the CDR3 is TGTGCTAGTGGTTTGCCGGGGGGCACAGATACGCAGTATTTT. The chain employs TRBV12-5 and TRBJ2-3; tentative D call: TRBD2 (6 bases). Per germline, CDR1 LGHNT and CDR2 FRNRAP. V was shortened by 2 bases and J by 1 base, with 7 bases between the two germline ends. The CDR3 loop spans 14 amino acids. The full variable domain, its missing parts supplied by reference TRBV12-5 and TRBJ2-3, is DARVTQTPRHKVTEMGQEVTMRCQPILGHNTVFWYRQTMMQGLELLAYFRNRAPLDDSGMPKDRFSAEMPDATLATLKIQPSEPRDSAVYFCASGLPGGTDTQYFGPGTRLTVL.

V is TRBV27 and J is TRBJ1-5; TRBD1 aligns across 8 bases. The CDR3 sequence is 14 residues long. V shed 5 bases and J 7 bases; nucleotides not matched to a gene: 7. The V gene's germline CDR1 is MNHEY and CDR2 SMNVEV (reference sequence). CDR3 sequence (DNA): TGTGCCAGCAGTCCCGGACAGGGACGGCAGCCCCAGCATTTT. It encodes CASSPGQGRQPQHF.

The chain combines TRBV7-9 with TRBJ1-2, with D possibly matching TRBD1 (5 bases). The CDR3 loop spans 15 amino acids. Germline CDR1 and CDR2: SEHNR and FQNEAQ (reference sequence). V was shortened by 7 bases and J by 4 bases, with 19 bases between the two germline ends. The CDR3 nucleotides read TGTGCCAGCACCCTAGGGGCCCAGAGCCCCTATGGCTACACCTTC. As protein: CASTLGAQSPYGYTF.

The V call is TRBV6-1, the J call TRBJ2-3, with 8 bases identical to TRBD2. The germline V gene encodes CDR1 MNHNS and CDR2 SASEGT. Trimming cost V 6 bases and J 0 bases; bases outside gene matches: 2. This CDR3 has 14 amino acids. The CDR3 DNA reads as TGTGCCAGCAGGACGGGGGGGAGCACAGATACGCAGTATTTT. Its translation is CASRTGGSTDTQYF.

The chain recombines TRBV7-9 with TRBJ1-1; possible D gene TRBD1, 6 bases. Germline CDR1 SEHNR, CDR2 FQNEAQ (reference sequence). V was shortened by 3 bases and J by 1 base, with 18 bases between the two germline ends. The CDR3 loop spans 17 amino acids. This CDR3 reads CASSLPEVDSSNTEAFF. In nucleotides, the CDR3 is TGTGCCAGCAGCTTGCCGGAGGTGGACAGTTCGAACACTGAAGCTTTCTTT.

V is TRBV2 and J is TRBJ2-5, with 11 bases aligning to TRBD2. J lost 5 bases, V lost 5 bases, and 13 bases had no gene match. CDR1 and CDR2 from the germline V gene are SNHLY and FYNNEI. The CDR3 spans 17 residues. Here the CDR3 reads CASSIVAGGLGSETQYF. The CDR3 nucleotides read TGTGCCAGCAGTATTGTAGCGGGGGGGCTTGGGAGTGAGACCCAGTACTTC.

The table lists this clone with a few counts. The rearrangement joins TRBV6-6 to TRBJ1-2; possibly TRBD1 for D (6 bases). V was trimmed by 11 bases and J by 6 bases, leaving 16 bases between them. Germline V gene sequence: CDR1 MNHNY, CDR2 SVGAGI (reference sequence). The CDR3 is 12 amino acids. CDR3 bases: TGTGCCGCTCAACAGGGATCCAATGGCTACACCTTC. Translated, it gives CAAQQGSNGYTF.

The chain combines TRBV5-1 with TRBJ2-6; 7 nucleotides align to TRBD2. The ends lost 6 bases at V and 7 bases at J; junction bases unmatched: 7. This CDR3 region has 14 residues. Per the germline V gene, CDR1 is SGHRS and CDR2 is YFSETQ. For the CDR3, the DNA is TGCGCCAGCACCGTGGGGGGGAGTGCCAACGTCCTGACTTTC. This encodes CASTVGGSANVLTF.

The V gene is TRBV5-1, the J gene TRBJ1-5; D call uncertain. The CDR3 has 13 amino acids. V lost 1 base and J 7 bases, leaving 9 bases between the germline ends. The germline V gene encodes CDR1 SGHRS and CDR2 YFSETQ. The CDR3 coding sequence is TGCGCCAGCAGCTTGAGAGGACCGCAGCCCCAGCATTTT. This codes for CASSLRGPQPQHF.

In the case of this clone: Within the sample, other DNA sequences also encode this same CDR3. The V and J genes are TRBV7-2 and TRBJ1-5; 8 bases are shared with TRBD1. Germline trimming cut 1 base from V and 4 bases from J; bases unmatched to any gene: 3. This CDR3 spans 15 amino acids. CDR1 is SGHTA and CDR2 is FQGNSA in the germline V gene. CDR3 sequence: CASSLGQGLNQPQHF. For the CDR3, the DNA is TGTGCCAGCAGCTTAGGACAGGGGTTAAATCAGCCCCAGCATTTT.

The chain employs TRBV4-2 and TRBJ2-5, with D possibly TRBD2 on 5 matching bases. Trimming left V 1 base short and J 2 bases short, with 11 bases between. Germline CDR1 is LGHNA and CDR2 is YNFKEQ. The CDR3 runs to 15 residues. CDR3: CASSQGYGEQETQYF. In DNA form, the CDR3 reads TGTGCCAGCAGCCAAGGATATGGGGAGCAAGAGACCCAGTACTTC.

The CDR3 coding sequence is TGTGCCACCAGCAGACCCGGGCGCTCTGGGGCCAACGTCCTGACTTTC. Encoded protein: CATSRPGRSGANVLTF. This sequence joins TRBV15 and TRBJ2-6; D unresolved. Germline V gives CDR1 LNHNV, CDR2 YYDKDF (reference sequence). V lost 2 bases, J lost 0 bases, and 8 bases lay in between. The CDR3 is made up of 16 amino acids.

The chain uses TRBV2 and TRBJ1-1, with 8 bases matching TRBD1. The V gene's germline CDR1 is SNHLY and CDR2 FYNNEI. The CDR3 spans 14 residues. Trimming at V came to 6 bases and at J to 0 bases, leaving 3 bases not matched to a gene. CDR3 in DNA: TGTGCCAGCAGCGACAGGGGATTGAACACTGAAGCTTTCTTT. Encoded protein: CASSDRGLNTEAFF.

The chain links TRBV18 to TRBJ2-1, with 10 bases identical to TRBD2. The CDR3 covers 15 residues. The J segment lost 3 bases and the V segment lost 8 bases, leaving 7 bases of the junction unmatched. Germline V gene data show CDR1 as KGHSH and CDR2 as LQKENI. The CDR3 is CASDSGLADYNEQFF. CDR3 DNA sequence: TGTGCCAGCGACAGCGGACTAGCGGACTACAATGAGCAGTTCTTC.